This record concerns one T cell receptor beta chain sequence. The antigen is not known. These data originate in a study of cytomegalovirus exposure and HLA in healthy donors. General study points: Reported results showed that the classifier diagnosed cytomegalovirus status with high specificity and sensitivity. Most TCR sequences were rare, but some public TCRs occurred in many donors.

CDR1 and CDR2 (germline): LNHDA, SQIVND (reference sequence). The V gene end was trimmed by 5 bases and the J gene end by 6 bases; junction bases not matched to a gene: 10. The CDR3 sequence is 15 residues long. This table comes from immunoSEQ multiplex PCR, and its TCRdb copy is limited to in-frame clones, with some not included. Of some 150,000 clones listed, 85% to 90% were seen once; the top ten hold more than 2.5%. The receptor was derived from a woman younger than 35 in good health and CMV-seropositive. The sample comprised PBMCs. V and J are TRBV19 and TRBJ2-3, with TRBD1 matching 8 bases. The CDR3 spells CASSLGQGNTDTQYF. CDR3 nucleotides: TGTGCCAGTAGTCTCGGACAGGGTAATACGGATACGCAGTATTTT.